The 26 T cell receptor beta chains below were found in one sample sequenced in a study of beta chain features in type 1 diabetes. What these receptors recognize is not known. Findings and limits, study-wide: TCRB CDR3s were moderately but significantly shorter in Type 1 diabetes patients in all four CD4+ subsets.

Since all of the isolated RNA was reverse transcribed, expressed TCRB transcripts were what got sequenced. Sequencing was performed with immunoSEQ multiplex PCR; in TCRdb, only in-frame clones are kept and a portion is missing. The data show over 600,000 clones, with roughly an eighth seen just once and more than 0.1% held by the top ten. Sequencing was carried out using naive CD4+ T cells from blood. The receptors derive from a man younger than 45 with type 1 diabetes.

The chain employs TRBV29-1 and TRBJ1-2; 11 nucleotides line up with TRBD1. Unmatched junction bases numbered 3, after V lost 7 bases and J lost 2 bases. CDR1 is SQVTM and CDR2 is ANQGSEA in the germline V gene. This CDR3 spans 13 amino acids. The CDR3 DNA reads as TGCAGCGCCGGACAGGGGGCGAACTATGGCTACACCTTC. Its protein product is CSAGQGANYGYTF.

This clone was seen a few times. This chain connects TRBV4-1 to TRBJ1-1; D might be TRBD1 (6 bases). Germline V CDR1 and CDR2: MGHRA, YSYEKL. Trimming took off 1 base at V and 10 bases at J, with 19 bases between the two ends. This CDR3 has 15 amino acids. The chain's CDR3 is CASSQGLTGRVRAFF. CDR3 nucleotide sequence: TGCGCCAGCAGCCAAGGGCTCACAGGGAGAGTTCGAGCTTTCTTT.

This clone was detected only a few times. The J gene is TRBJ1-2, the V gene TRBV4-2, with D perhaps TRBD1 (5 bases). V was clipped by 2 bases and J by 2 bases, with 15 bases between them. The length of the CDR3 is 16 residues. Germline V gene lookup returns CDR1 LGHNA and CDR2 YNFKEQ. The CDR3 sequence is CASSQRGTDRNYGYTF. DNA for the CDR3: TGTGCCAGCAGCCAAAGGGGTACAGACAGAAACTATGGCTACACCTTC.

This clone appeared many times. The chain recombines TRBV15 with TRBJ2-1, with D uncertain. The CDR3 length is 15 residues. The V gene lost 2 bases and the J gene lost 5 bases, with 13 bases spanning the gap. CDR1 and CDR2 from the germline V gene are LNHNV and YYDKDF (reference sequence). The CDR3 sequence: CATSRPGSRNNEQFF. CDR3 nucleotide sequence: TGTGCCACCAGCAGACCGGGCTCGAGAAACAATGAGCAGTTCTTC.

In its sample, this clone was seen a few times. CDR3 amino acids: CASSPDGGSSYNEQFF. The CDR3 DNA reads TGCGCCAGCAGCCCGGACGGGGGGAGCTCCTACAATGAGCAGTTCTTC. V is TRBV5-1 and J is TRBJ2-1; 7 bases agree with TRBD2. CDR1 SGHRS and CDR2 YFSETQ come from the germline V gene. This CDR3 contains 16 residues. Trimming took 4 bases from V and 0 from J; bases not matched to a gene: 7.

The chain recombines TRBV9 with TRBJ2-7; 12 nucleotides agree with TRBD2. With 4 bases clipped from V and 3 bases from J, the junction kept 2 bases outside the gene matches. Germline loops: CDR1 SGDLS, CDR2 YYNGEE. The CDR3 contains 14 residues. The CDR3 DNA follows: TGTGCCAGCAGCCCGACTAGCGGGGGCTACGAGCAGTACTTC. As protein: CASSPTSGGYEQYF. Combining the CDR3 with reference TRBV9 and TRBJ2-7 gives the whole variable domain DSGVTQTPKHLITATGQRVTLRCSPRSGDLSVYWYQQSLDQGLQFLIQYYNGEERAKGNILERFSAQQFPDLHSELNLSSLELGDSALYFCASSPTSGGYEQYFGPGTRLTVT.

V is TRBV28 and J is TRBJ2-7; TRBD1 matches 9 bases. The CDR3 has 14 amino acids. Per the germline V gene, CDR1 is MDHEN and CDR2 is SYDVKM. V shed 6 bases and J 0 bases; nucleotides not matched to a gene: 3. This CDR3 is CASRGQGGSYEQYF. CDR3 in DNA: TGTGCCAGCAGGGGACAGGGCGGCTCCTACGAGCAGTACTTC. Drawing the rest from reference TRBV28 and TRBJ2-7, the complete variable domain is DVKVTQSSRYLVKRTGEKVFLECVQDMDHENMFWYRQDPGLGLRLIYFSYDVKMKEKGDIPEGYSVSREKKERFSLILESASTNQTSMYLCASRGQGGSYEQYFGPGTRLTVT.

This clone has more than one count but fewer than ten. The rearrangement uses TRBV7-9 and TRBJ2-7; 8 bases map to TRBD1. The CDR3 totals 14 residues. Per germline, CDR1 SEHNR and CDR2 FQNEAQ (reference sequence). V was clipped by 3 bases and J by 6 bases; unmatched bases: 7. The CDR3 region has the DNA TGTGCCAGCAGCTTCCAGGGGGCGAGGGGCGAGCAGTACTTC. The encoded protein is CASSFQGARGEQYF.

V and J are TRBV11-2 and TRBJ2-7; D call uncertain. Trimming took 5 bases from V and 5 from J, leaving 7 bases between them. Germline-derived CDR1 and CDR2 are SGHAT and FQNNGV. CDR3 length equals 11 residues. CDR3 sequence reads: CASSPHNEQYF. DNA for the CDR3: TGTGCCAGCAGCCCCCATAACGAGCAGTACTTC.

The chain couples TRBV28 to TRBJ2-7, with 7 bases fitting TRBD1. Germline V CDR1 and CDR2: MDHEN, SYDVKM. V lost 2 bases, J lost 2 bases, and 6 bases stayed unmatched. The CDR3 extends over 15 amino acids. The CDR3 sequence: CASSLGRTGAYEQYF. The CDR3 region has the DNA TGTGCCAGCAGTTTAGGACGTACAGGGGCCTACGAGCAGTACTTC.

The CDR3 sequence: CASSTSGQNNEQFF. DNA for the CDR3: TGTGCCAGCAGCACCTCGGGACAAAACAATGAGCAGTTCTTC. The V call is TRBV7-2, the J call TRBJ2-1; perhaps TRBD1 as D (6 bases). The CDR3 is made up of 14 amino acids. V shed 5 bases and J shed 5 bases, with 13 bases lying between them. Germline CDR1 is SGHTA and CDR2 is FQGNSA. Filled out from reference TRBV7-2 and TRBJ2-1, the complete variable domain reads GAGVSQSPSNKVTEKGKDVELRCDPISGHTALYWYRQSLGQGLEFLIYFQGNSAPDKSGLPSDRFSAERTGGSVSTLTIQRTQQEDSAVYLCASSTSGQNNEQFFGPGTRLTVL.

This chain uses TRBV2 with TRBJ1-2, with D possibly matching TRBD1 (5 bases). CDR3 length: 13 amino acids. Trimming shortened V by 6 bases and J by 4 bases, and 12 bases separated the two germline ends. CDR1 and CDR2 (germline): SNHLY, FYNNEI. CDR3 protein: CASRETDSYGYTF. The CDR3 coding sequence is TGTGCCAGCAGGGAGACAGACAGCTATGGCTACACCTTC.

The sample holds a few counts of this clone. The rearrangement joins TRBV4-2 to TRBJ2-6; D is uncertain. Germline CDR1 reads LGHNA; CDR2 reads YNFKEQ. Trimming cost V 0 bases and J 8 bases, with 8 bases left between them. The CDR3 runs to 14 residues. The CDR3 DNA follows: TGTGCCAGCAGCCAAGATTCGGGCACCAACGTCCTGACTTTC. Translation gives CASSQDSGTNVLTF.

This clone was picked up a small number of times. The V and J genes are TRBV19 and TRBJ2-3, with D tentatively TRBD1 (6 bases). Trimming took 0 bases from V and 0 from J, leaving 13 bases between them. This CDR3 has 17 amino acids. Germline lookup yields CDR1 LNHDA and CDR2 SQIVND (reference sequence). The CDR3 DNA reads as TGTGCCAGTAGTATAGATGGCGACAGGATGAGCACAGATACGCAGTATTTT. Encoded protein: CASSIDGDRMSTDTQYF. Complete variable domain (other parts from reference TRBV19 and TRBJ2-3): DGGITQSPKYLFRKEGQNVTLSCEQNLNHDAMYWYRQDPGQGLRLIYYSQIVNDFQKGDIAEGYSVSREKKESFPLTVTSAQKNPTAFYLCASSIDGDRMSTDTQYFGPGTRLTVL.

This clone showed up just a few times. The V call is TRBV7-9, the J call TRBJ2-2; D assignment may be TRBD1 or TRBD2 (6 bases each). Germline loops: CDR1 SEHNR, CDR2 FQNEAQ (reference sequence). The CDR3 runs 15 residues. V gave up 7 bases and J gave up 7 bases, with 19 bases separating them. As DNA, the CDR3 is TGTGCCAGCAACCCGCTAGGGGGTAGCGGCGGGGAGCTGTTTTTT. Translated: CASNPLGGSGGELFF.

This clone was picked up a small number of times. The chain joins TRBV7-9 to TRBJ2-6, with D unclear. The CDR3 contains 14 residues. CDR1 SEHNR and CDR2 FQNEAQ come from the germline V gene (reference sequence). V was clipped by 4 bases and J by 0 bases, with 4 bases between them. The CDR3 DNA sequence: TGTGCCAGCAGCTCTAACTCTGGGGCCAACGTCCTGACTTTC. It encodes CASSSNSGANVLTF.

The chain uses TRBV7-2 and TRBJ2-1, with 11 bases identical to TRBD2. After removal of 5 bases from V and 9 bases from J, the junction contained 9 bases not matched to a gene. The CDR3 contains 15 residues. The germline V gene has CDR1 SGHTA and CDR2 FQGNSA. CDR3 residues: CASSPVRLAGGEQFF. The CDR3 DNA follows: TGTGCCAGCAGCCCAGTTAGGCTAGCGGGGGGTGAGCAGTTCTTC.

The chain links TRBV4-3 to TRBJ1-1, with D hard to call. CDR1 and CDR2 from the germline V gene are LGHNA and YSLEER. The CDR3 has 14 amino acids. Deletions cut 0 bases from V and 4 bases from J, with 9 bases between. CDR3 nucleotide sequence: TGCGCCAGCAGCCAAGATCCCGCAGGCACTGAAGCTTTCTTT. It is translated as CASSQDPAGTEAFF.

This clone was detected a few times. This sequence joins TRBV6-5 and TRBJ2-5; D remains unclear. Germline values: CDR1 MNHEY, CDR2 SVGAGI. V lost 6 bases to trimming and J lost 7 bases, with 9 bases between them. This CDR3 contains 11 residues. The CDR3 DNA sequence: TGTGCCAGCAGCCGACACGGGACCCAGTACTTC. Translated, it gives CASSRHGTQYF.

The chain links TRBV7-2 to TRBJ1-5; D might be TRBD1 (6 bases). The CDR3 runs to 15 residues. V gave up 2 bases and J gave up 7 bases, with 15 bases separating them. From germline, CDR1 is SGHTA and CDR2 FQGNSA. The CDR3 region is CASSLNRGGQQPQHF. CDR3 nucleotide sequence: TGTGCCAGCAGCTTAAATCGCGGGGGGCAACAGCCCCAGCATTTT.

The DNA of the CDR3 is TGCGCCAGCAGCTTGGAGGGCACGTCCTACGAGCAGTACTTC. Translating gives CASSLEGTSYEQYF. The gene calls are TRBV5-1 and TRBJ2-7, with D uncertain. V lost 0 bases to trimming and J lost 1 base, with 8 bases between them. From germline, CDR1 is SGHRS and CDR2 YFSETQ. CDR3 size: 14 residues.

The V call is TRBV18, the J call TRBJ1-6, with D perhaps TRBD1 (5 bases). This CDR3 spans 16 amino acids. Germline CDR1 and CDR2: KGHSH and LQKENI. V shed 3 bases and J shed 6 bases, with 15 bases lying between them. As DNA, the CDR3 is TGTGCCAGCTCACCGATGTCAGGGCGAGGTAATTCACCCCTCCACTTT. Its protein product is CASSPMSGRGNSPLHF.

This clone has a handful of counts. The chain combines TRBV5-1 with TRBJ1-6; perhaps TRBD1 as D (5 bases). The germline V gene has CDR1 SGHRS and CDR2 YFSETQ. The CDR3 sequence is 16 residues long. Between the trimmed V and J ends, which lost 0 bases and 7 bases, there was a span of 14 bases. The CDR3 spells CASSLGVGEVNSPLHF. CDR3 DNA: TGCGCCAGCAGCTTGGGGGTAGGGGAGGTCAATTCACCCCTCCACTTT.

This chain links TRBV28 with TRBJ2-1, with TRBD2 identical over 8 bases. Trimming removed 4 bases from V and 7 bases from J; junction bases left unmatched: 9. Germline V lookup: CDR1 MDHEN, CDR2 SYDVKM. The CDR3 is 15 residues long. In DNA, the CDR3 is TGTGCCAGCAGTTCGGCATCTAGCGGGCCTAATGAGCAGTTCTTC. It specifies CASSSASSGPNEQFF.

The genes are TRBV2 and TRBJ2-3; TRBD1 matches at 8 bases. The CDR3 runs 14 residues. Unmatched junction bases numbered 4, after V lost 6 bases and J lost 2 bases. The germline CDR1 and CDR2 sequences are SNHLY and FYNNEI. The CDR3 region has the DNA TGTGCCAGCAGGCCGGGACAGGCCACAGATACGCAGTATTTT. Translated: CASRPGQATDTQYF.

This rearrangement joins TRBV6-5 to TRBJ1-2; no clear D. Per the germline V gene, CDR1 is MNHEY and CDR2 is SVGAGI. This CDR3 contains 13 residues. V lost 2 bases and J 3 bases, leaving 7 bases between the germline ends. The CDR3 region is CASSYMEHYGYTF. The DNA of the CDR3 is TGTGCCAGCAGTTACATGGAGCACTATGGCTACACCTTC.